This entry concerns a single T cell receptor (beta chain). This sample is part of a study of T cell changes during pregnancy in multiple sclerosis. The CDR3 sequence is 13 residues long. The germline V and J ends were trimmed by 5 bases and 4 bases, with 11 bases remaining between them. Germline V gene data show CDR1 as MNHNY and CDR2 as SVGAGI (reference sequence). Produced via immunoSEQ multiplex PCR; TCRdb's table is partial and in-frame only. This sample has tens of thousands of clones, with 75% to 95% found just once. The TCR sequence derives from a female donor with multiple sclerosis, enrolled in a pregnancy study. Sequencing used CD4+ T cells from peripheral blood mononuclear cells, obtained in the second trimester of pregnancy. The rearrangement links TRBV6-6 to TRBJ1-1; the D is unclear. The CDR3 DNA reads as TGTGCCAGCAGTAGCCCCGAGGTCACTGAAGCTTTCTTT. Its protein product is CASSSPEVTEAFF.